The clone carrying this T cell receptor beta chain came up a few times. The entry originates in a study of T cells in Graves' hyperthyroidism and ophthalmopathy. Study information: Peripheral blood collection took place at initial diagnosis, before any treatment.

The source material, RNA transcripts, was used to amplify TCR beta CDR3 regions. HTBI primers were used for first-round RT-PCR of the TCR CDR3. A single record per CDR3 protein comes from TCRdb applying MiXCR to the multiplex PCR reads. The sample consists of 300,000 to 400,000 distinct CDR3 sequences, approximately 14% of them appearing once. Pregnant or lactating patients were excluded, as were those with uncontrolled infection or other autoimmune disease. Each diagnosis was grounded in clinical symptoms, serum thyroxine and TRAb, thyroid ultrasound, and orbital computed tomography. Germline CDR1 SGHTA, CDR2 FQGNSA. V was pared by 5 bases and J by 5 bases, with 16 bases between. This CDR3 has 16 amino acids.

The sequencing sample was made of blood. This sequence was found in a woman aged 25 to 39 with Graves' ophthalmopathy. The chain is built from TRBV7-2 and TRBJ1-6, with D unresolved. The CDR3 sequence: CASSHLPGRNNSPLHF. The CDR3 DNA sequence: TGTGCCAGCAGCCACTTGCCCGGACGTAATAATTCACCCCTCCACTTT.